These T cell receptor beta chains were read from a single sample in a study of identical twins. MiXCR, run by TCRdb on the 5' RACE reads, gives a single entry per CDR3 protein. The sample has around 490,000 distinct CDR3 sequences; around an eighth are singletons. These same records also appear under a second study, on yellow fever vaccine responses in identical twins.

Sequencing was done on a sample of CD4+ T cells sorted from blood. These TCRs come from a woman between 18 and 30 years old in good health. CDR3s leave out the opening cysteine and the closing phenylalanine or tryptophan. D genes are given only for firm matches.

d_gene,v_gene,CDR3aa
TRBD2,TRBV28,ASSLFSGSPDTQY
TRBD1,TRBV10-2,ASRAPGGLSTEAF
TRBD1,TRBV11-1,ASSGDRGRDDEQF
TRBD1,TRBV6-5,ASSYSGQGPNYGYT
.,TRBV9,ASSEGRVLTDTQY
TRBD1,TRBV27,ASGPGQTYEQY
TRBD2,TRBV11-2,ASSLDGLAGIFTDTQY
.,TRBV18,ASSPREADEQY
TRBD2,TRBV9,ASSALAGGPRNEQF
TRBD1,TRBV9,ASSARQGQGGNEQF
TRBD1,TRBV20-1,SANGQASYNEQF
.,TRBV20-1,SASRQAQETQY
.,TRBV7-8,ASSSPGRSANEQF
.,TRBV2,ASTQGIYEQY
TRBD2,TRBV6-2/TRBV6-3,ASSPGLAGAVWYEQY
TRBD2,TRBV6-2/TRBV6-3,ASSYFLAGVHEQF
.,TRBV15,ATSSISSWSQQETQY
.,TRBV6-5,ASSYDAVNTEAF
.,TRBV24-1,ATSDTSSSYEQY
TRBD2,TRBV20-1,SAREPPGLASNLAKNIQY
.,TRBV21-1,ASSRPTGDEQY
.,TRBV7-2,ASSLGKVQVNTGELF
.,TRBV4-2,ASGELGANEKLF
.,TRBV24-1,ATSDPRTAAYEQY
.,TRBV28,ASSPIPGGGKTQY
.,TRBV30,AWVAPGHPAYEQY